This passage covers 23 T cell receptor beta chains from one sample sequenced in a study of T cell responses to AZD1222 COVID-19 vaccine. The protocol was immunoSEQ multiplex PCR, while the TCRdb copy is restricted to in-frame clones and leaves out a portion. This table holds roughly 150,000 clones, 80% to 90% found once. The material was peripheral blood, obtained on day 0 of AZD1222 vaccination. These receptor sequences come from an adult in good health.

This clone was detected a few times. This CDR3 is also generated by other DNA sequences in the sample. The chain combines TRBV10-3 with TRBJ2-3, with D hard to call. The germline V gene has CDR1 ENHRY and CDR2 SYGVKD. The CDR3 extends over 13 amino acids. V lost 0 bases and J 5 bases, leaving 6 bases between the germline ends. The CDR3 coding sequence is TGTGCCATCAGTGAGTCAGATGGAGATACGCAGTATTTT. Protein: CAISESDGDTQYF.

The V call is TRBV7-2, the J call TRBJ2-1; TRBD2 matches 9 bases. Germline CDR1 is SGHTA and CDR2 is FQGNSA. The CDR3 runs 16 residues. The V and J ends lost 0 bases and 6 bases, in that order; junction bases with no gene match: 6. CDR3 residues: CASSLAVTSGRNEQFF. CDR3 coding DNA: TGTGCCAGCAGCTTAGCCGTGACTAGCGGTCGCAATGAGCAGTTCTTC.

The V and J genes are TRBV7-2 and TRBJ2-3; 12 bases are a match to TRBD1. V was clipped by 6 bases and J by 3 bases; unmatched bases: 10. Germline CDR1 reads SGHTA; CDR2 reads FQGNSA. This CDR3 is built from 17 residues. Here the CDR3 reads CASRLRGQGAMTDTQYF. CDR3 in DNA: TGTGCCAGCAGGCTCCGGGGACAGGGGGCAATGACAGATACGCAGTATTTT.

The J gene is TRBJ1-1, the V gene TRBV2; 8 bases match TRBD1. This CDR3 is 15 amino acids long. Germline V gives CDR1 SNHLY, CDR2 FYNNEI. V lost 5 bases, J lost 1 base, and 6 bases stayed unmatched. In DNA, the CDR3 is TGTGCCAGCAGTCTTATCCAGGGGGCGAACACTGAAGCTTTCTTT. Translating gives CASSLIQGANTEAFF.

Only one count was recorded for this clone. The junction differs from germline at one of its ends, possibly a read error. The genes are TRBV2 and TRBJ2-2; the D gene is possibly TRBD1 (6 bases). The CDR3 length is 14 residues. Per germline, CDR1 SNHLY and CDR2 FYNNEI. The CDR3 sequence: CASREGGNTGELFF. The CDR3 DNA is TGTGCCAGCAGAGAAGGGGGGAACACCGGGGAGCTGTTTTTT.

Here the CDR3 reads CASRVGGLADTQYF. CDR3 coding DNA: TGTGCCAGCAGGGTAGGGGGCCTGGCAGATACGCAGTATTTT. The V call is TRBV11-3, the J call TRBJ2-3, with TRBD1 matching over 7 bases. The CDR3 is 14 residues long. In germline, CDR1 is SGHNT, CDR2 YENEEA. The V segment lost 6 bases and the J segment 4 bases; nucleotides outside the gene matches: 7.

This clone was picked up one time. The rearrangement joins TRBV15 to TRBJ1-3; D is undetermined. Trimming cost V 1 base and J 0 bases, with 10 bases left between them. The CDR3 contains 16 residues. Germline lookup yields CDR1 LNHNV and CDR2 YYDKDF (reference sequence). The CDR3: CATSRGGVGSGNTIYF. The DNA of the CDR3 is TGTGCCACCAGCAGAGGCGGTGTCGGCTCTGGAAACACCATATATTTT.

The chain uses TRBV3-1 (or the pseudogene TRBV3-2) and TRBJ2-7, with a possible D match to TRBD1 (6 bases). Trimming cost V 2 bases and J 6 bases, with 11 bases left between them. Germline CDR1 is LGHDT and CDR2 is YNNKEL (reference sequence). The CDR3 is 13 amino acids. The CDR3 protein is CASSQLKGGEQYF. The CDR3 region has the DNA TGTGCCAGCAGCCAATTAAAAGGGGGCGAGCAGTACTTC.

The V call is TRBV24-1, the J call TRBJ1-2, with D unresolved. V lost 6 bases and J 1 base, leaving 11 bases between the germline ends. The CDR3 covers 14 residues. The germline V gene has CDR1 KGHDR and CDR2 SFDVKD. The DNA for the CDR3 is TGTGCCACCAGTTATTCTAACTTTAACTATGGCTACACCTTC. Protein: CATSYSNFNYGYTF.

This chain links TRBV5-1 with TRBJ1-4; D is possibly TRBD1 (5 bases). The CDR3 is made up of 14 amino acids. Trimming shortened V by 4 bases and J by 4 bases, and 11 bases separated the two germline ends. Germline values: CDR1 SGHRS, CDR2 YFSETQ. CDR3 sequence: CASSVTGFNEKLFF. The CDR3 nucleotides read TGCGCCAGCAGCGTAACAGGTTTTAATGAAAAACTGTTTTTT.

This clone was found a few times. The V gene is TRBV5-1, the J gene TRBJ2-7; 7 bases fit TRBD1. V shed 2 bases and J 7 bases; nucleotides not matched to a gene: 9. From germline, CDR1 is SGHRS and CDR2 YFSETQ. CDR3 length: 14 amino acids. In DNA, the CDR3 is TGCGCCAGCAGCTTCGACAGGGAGATAGGGGAGCAGTACTTC. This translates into CASSFDREIGEQYF.

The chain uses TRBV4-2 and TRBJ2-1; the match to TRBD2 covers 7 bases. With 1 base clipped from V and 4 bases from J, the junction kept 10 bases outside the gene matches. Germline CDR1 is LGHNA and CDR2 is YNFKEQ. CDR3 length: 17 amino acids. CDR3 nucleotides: TGTGCCAGCAGCCAAGGGGTGACTCCAGCGGGGTACAATGAGCAGTTCTTC. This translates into CASSQGVTPAGYNEQFF.

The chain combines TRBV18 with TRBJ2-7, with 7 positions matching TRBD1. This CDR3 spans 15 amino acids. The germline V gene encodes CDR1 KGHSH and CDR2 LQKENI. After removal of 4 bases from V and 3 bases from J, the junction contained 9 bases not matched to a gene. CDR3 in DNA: TGTGCCAGCTCACGAGCTAGGGGGCTAGACTACGAGCAGTACTTC. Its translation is CASSRARGLDYEQYF.

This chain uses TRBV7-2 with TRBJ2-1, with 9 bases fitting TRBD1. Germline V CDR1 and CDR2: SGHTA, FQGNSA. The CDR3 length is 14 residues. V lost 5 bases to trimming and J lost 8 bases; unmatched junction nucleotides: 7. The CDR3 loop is CASSPGTGRDEQFF. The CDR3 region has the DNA TGTGCCAGCAGCCCCGGGACAGGGCGGGATGAGCAGTTCTTC.

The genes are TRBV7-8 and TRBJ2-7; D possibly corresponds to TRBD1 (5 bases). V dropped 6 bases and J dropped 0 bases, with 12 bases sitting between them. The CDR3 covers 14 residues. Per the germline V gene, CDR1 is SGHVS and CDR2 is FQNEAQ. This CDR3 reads CASRFGQGSYEQYF. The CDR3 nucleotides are TGTGCCAGCAGATTTGGGCAGGGCTCCTACGAGCAGTACTTC.

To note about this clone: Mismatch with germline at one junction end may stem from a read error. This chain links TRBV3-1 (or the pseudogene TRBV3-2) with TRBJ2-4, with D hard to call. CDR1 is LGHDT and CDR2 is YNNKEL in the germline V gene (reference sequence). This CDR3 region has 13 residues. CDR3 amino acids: CASSQYQKSIQYF. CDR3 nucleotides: TGTGCCAGCAGCCAATACCAAAAAAGCATTCAGTACTTC.

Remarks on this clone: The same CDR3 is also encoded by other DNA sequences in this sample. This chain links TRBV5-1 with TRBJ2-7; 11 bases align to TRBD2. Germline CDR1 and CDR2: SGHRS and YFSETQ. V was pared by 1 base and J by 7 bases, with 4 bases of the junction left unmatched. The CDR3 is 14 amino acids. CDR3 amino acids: CASSLTSGSAEQYF. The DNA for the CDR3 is TGCGCCAGCAGCTTGACTAGCGGGAGTGCGGAGCAGTACTTC.

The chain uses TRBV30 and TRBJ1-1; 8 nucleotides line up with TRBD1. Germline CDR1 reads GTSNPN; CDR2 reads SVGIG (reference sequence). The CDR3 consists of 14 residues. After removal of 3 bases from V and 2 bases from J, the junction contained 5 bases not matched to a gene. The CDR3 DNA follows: TGTGCCTGGAGAATGGACAGGGCAAACACTGAAGCTTTCTTT. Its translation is CAWRMDRANTEAFF.

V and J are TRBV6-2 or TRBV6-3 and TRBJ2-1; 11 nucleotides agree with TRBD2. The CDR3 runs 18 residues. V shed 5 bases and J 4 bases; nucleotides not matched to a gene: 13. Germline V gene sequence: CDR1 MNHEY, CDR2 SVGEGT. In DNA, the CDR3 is TGTGCCAGCAGTGCCCGCCGCCTTAGACTAGCGGGATACAATGAGCAGTTCTTC. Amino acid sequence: CASSARRLRLAGYNEQFF.

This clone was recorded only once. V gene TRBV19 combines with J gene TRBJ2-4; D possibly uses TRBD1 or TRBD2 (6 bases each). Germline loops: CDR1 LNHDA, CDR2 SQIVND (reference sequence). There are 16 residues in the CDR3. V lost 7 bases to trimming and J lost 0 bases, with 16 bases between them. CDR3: CASTPGAARAKNIQYF. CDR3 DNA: TGTGCCAGTACCCCGGGGGCAGCCCGAGCCAAAAACATTCAGTACTTC.

For the CDR3, the DNA is TGTGCCAGCAGCCTCAGGGGATTAACTAATGAAAAACTGTTTTTT. Translated: CASSLRGLTNEKLFF. V and J are TRBV13 and TRBJ1-4; maybe TRBD1 (6 bases). This CDR3 region has 15 residues. The V gene's germline CDR1 is PRHDT and CDR2 FYEKMQ (reference sequence). V dropped 5 bases and J dropped 1 base, with 11 bases sitting between them.

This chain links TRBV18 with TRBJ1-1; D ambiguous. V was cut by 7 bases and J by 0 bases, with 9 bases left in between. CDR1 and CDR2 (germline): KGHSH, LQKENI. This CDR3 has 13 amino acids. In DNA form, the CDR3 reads TGTGCCAGCTTACAGAGCATGAACACTGAAGCTTTCTTT. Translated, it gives CASLQSMNTEAFF.

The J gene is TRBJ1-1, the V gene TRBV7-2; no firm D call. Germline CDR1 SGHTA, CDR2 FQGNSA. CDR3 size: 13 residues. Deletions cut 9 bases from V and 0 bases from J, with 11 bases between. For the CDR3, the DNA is TGTGCCAGTAAAAACAGCTTGAACACTGAAGCTTTCTTT. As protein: CASKNSLNTEAFF.